This is a list of T cell receptor beta chains from one sample in a study of persistence of HIV-infected CD4 T cells. Profiled with immunoSEQ multiplex PCR; TCRdb holds only in-frame clones, not every one. The sample has just over 35,000 clones; about 84% are singletons. The antigens these receptors bind are not known. The sequencing used cultured CD4+ T cells from PBMCs, collected from a patient who received antiretroviral therapy. The source of these receptors is an adult with HIV. The donor label of this sample is uncertain. The CDR3 runs from the conserved cysteine through the conserved F or W. The order of the fields is D gene, clone size, J gene, V gene, CDR3 protein, CDR3 DNA. A D gene is named only where the DNA matches it firmly. Clone size is not always given. Where it is, it says once, few, many or a class for expanded clones.

-,-,TRBJ2-2,TRBV2,CASSERATPGELFF,TGTGCCAGCAGTGAACGTGCGACGCCCGGGGAGCTGTTTTTT
-,few,TRBJ1-5,TRBV19,CASRRGWGQPQHF,TGTGCCAGTAGACGGGGTTGGGGTCAGCCCCAGCATTTT
-,-,TRBJ1-3,TRBV3-1/TRBV3-2,CASSQDRSGNTIYF,TGTGCCAGCAGCCAAGACCGCTCTGGAAACACCATATATTTT
-,-,TRBJ1-3,TRBV3-1/TRBV3-2,CASSQAGTGNTIYF,TGTGCCAGCAGCCAGGCAGGGACTGGAAACACCATATATTTT
TRBD2,-,TRBJ2-1,TRBV18,CASSSRDYRVNEQFF,TGTGCCAGCTCGTCCCGGGACTACCGTGTGAATGAGCAGTTCTTC
-,-,TRBJ1-2,TRBV6-1,CASSEGRGDGYTF,TGTGCCAGCAGTGAAGGGCGAGGTGATGGCTACACCTTC
-,-,TRBJ1-2,TRBV5-1,CASSFERANYGYTF,TGCGCCAGCAGCTTCGAGCGAGCTAACTATGGCTACACCTTC
TRBD1,-,TRBJ2-7,TRBV6-5,CASKTGVREQYF,TGTGCCAGCAAGACAGGGGTACGGGAGCAGTACTTC
TRBD2,-,TRBJ2-7,TRBV5-1,CASSLEGGGATYEQYF,TGCGCCAGCAGCTTGGAGGGCGGGGGGGCTACCTACGAGCAGTACTTC
-,-,TRBJ2-1,TRBV5-1,CASSLEPGAAYNEQFF,TGCGCCAGCAGCTTGGAGCCGGGGGCCGCCTACAATGAGCAGTTCTTC
TRBD1,-,TRBJ1-4,TRBV9,CASSPRDREEKLFF,TGTGCCAGCAGCCCTCGGGACAGGGAAGAAAAACTGTTTTTT
TRBD1,-,TRBJ1-5,TRBV7-8,CASSLRDRGVQPQHF,TGTGCCAGCAGCTTAAGGGACAGGGGAGTCCAGCCCCAGCATTTT
-,-,TRBJ2-5,TRBV3-1/TRBV3-2,CASSSIGEQGGQETQYF,TGTGCCAGCAGCTCGATCGGGGAGCAGGGAGGACAAGAGACCCAGTACTTC
TRBD1,-,TRBJ2-7,TRBV10-1,CASSGTGGLYEQYF,TGCGCCAGCAGTGGGACAGGGGGCCTGTACGAGCAGTACTTC
-,-,TRBJ1-5,TRBV6-1,CASSDGLGRQPQHF,TGTGCCAGCAGTGACGGTTTGGGCCGACAGCCCCAGCATTTT
TRBD1,-,TRBJ2-7,TRBV5-1,CASSSGTGASYEQYF,TGCGCCAGCAGCTCGGGGACAGGGGCCAGCTACGAGCAGTACTTC
-,-,TRBJ2-7,TRBV12-3/TRBV12-4,CASSLGVSYEQYF,TGTGCCAGCAGTTTAGGGGTCTCTTACGAGCAGTACTTC
-,-,TRBJ1-1,TRBV29-1,CSVAKGTRTTEAFF,TGCAGCGTTGCGAAGGGCACCCGTACCACTGAAGCTTTCTTT
-,-,TRBJ2-2,TRBV28,CATSHPNTGELFF,TGTGCCACCTCTCATCCGAACACCGGGGAGCTGTTTTTT
TRBD1,-,TRBJ2-3,TRBV5-1,CASSLAGQGGDTQYF,TGCGCCAGCAGCTTGGCCGGACAGGGCGGAGATACGCAGTATTTT
-,-,TRBJ2-4,TRBV24-1,CATSPGTANTKNIQYF,TGTGCCACCAGTCCCGGGACGGCAAATACTAAAAACATTCAGTACTTC
-,-,TRBJ1-5,TRBV7-2,CASSLDGSNQPQHF,TGTGCCAGCAGCTTAGATGGTAGCAATCAGCCCCAGCATTTT
-,-,TRBJ2-3,TRBV29-1,CSVVTGLSTDTQYF,TGCAGCGTTGTTACGGGACTTAGCACAGATACGCAGTATTTT
-,-,TRBJ2-3,TRBV28,CASIIKEGGTDTQYF,TGTGCCAGCATTATCAAAGAGGGGGGCACAGATACGCAGTATTTT
TRBD2,-,TRBJ2-2,TRBV7-7,CASSLVASGDTGELFF,TGTGCCAGCAGCTTAGTGGCTAGCGGGGACACCGGGGAGCTGTTTTTT
-,few,TRBJ1-1,TRBV25-1,CASSEWAAQTVNTEAFF,TGTGCCAGCAGTGAATGGGCAGCACAAACTGTAAACACTGAAGCTTTCTTT
TRBD1,few,TRBJ2-2,TRBV7-3,CASSLVAGQGDTGELFF,TGTGCCAGCAGCTTAGTGGCGGGACAGGGTGACACCGGGGAGCTGTTTTTT
TRBD1,-,TRBJ1-1,TRBV11-2,CASSSSKTRTGGDTEAFF,TGTGCCAGCAGCTCATCCAAAACGAGGACAGGGGGAGACACTGAAGCTTTCTTT
-,-,TRBJ2-2,TRBV7-3,CASSLGGAQNTGELFF,TGTGCCAGCAGCTTAGGAGGGGCTCAGAACACCGGGGAGCTGTTTTTT
-,few,TRBJ1-4,TRBV5-1,CASSLAPFGNEKLFF,TGCGCCAGCAGCTTGGCCCCCTTTGGTAATGAAAAACTGTTTTTT
-,-,TRBJ2-1,TRBV19,CASSIRRGDEQFF,TGTGCCAGTAGTATCCGGCGAGGCGATGAGCAGTTCTTC